Presented here are 3 T cell receptor beta chains from one specimen sequenced in a study of blood T cell repertoires in COVID-19. The repertoire was sequenced with immunoSEQ multiplex PCR; TCRdb's copy has only in-frame clones and lacks some. The sample consists of fewer than 90,000 clones, about two thirds of them appearing once. The sample consisted of peripheral blood. The receptor set was obtained from a woman older than 75 with acute or convalescent COVID-19.

The rearrangement links TRBV9 to TRBJ1-3; possible D gene TRBD1, 6 bases. The germline V and J ends were trimmed by 1 base and 0 bases, with 11 bases remaining between them. The CDR3 consists of 16 residues. Germline V gene lookup returns CDR1 SGDLS and CDR2 YYNGEE. CDR3 nucleotide sequence: TGTGCCAGCAGCGTACGTACAGGGCTCTCTGGAAACACCATATATTTT. As protein: CASSVRTGLSGNTIYF.

The chain uses TRBV19 and TRBJ2-5, with 13 nucleotides matching TRBD2. J gave up 2 bases and V 7 bases, and 4 bases lay outside the gene matches. Germline CDR1 and CDR2: LNHDA and SQIVND (reference sequence). This CDR3 contains 15 residues. The CDR3 coding sequence is TGTGCCAGTACCATGACTAGCGGGGGGCAAGAGACCCAGTACTTC. Its protein is CASTMTSGGQETQYF.

V and J are TRBV10-3 and TRBJ2-1; 10 positions agree with TRBD2. Germline values: CDR1 ENHRY, CDR2 SYGVKD. This CDR3 is built from 16 residues. The V and J ends lost 0 bases and 10 bases, in that order; junction bases with no gene match: 9. CDR3 in DNA: TGTGCCATCAGTGAGTCAAACCGAGCGGGGGGGCGAGAGCAGTTCTTC. As protein: CAISESNRAGGREQFF.